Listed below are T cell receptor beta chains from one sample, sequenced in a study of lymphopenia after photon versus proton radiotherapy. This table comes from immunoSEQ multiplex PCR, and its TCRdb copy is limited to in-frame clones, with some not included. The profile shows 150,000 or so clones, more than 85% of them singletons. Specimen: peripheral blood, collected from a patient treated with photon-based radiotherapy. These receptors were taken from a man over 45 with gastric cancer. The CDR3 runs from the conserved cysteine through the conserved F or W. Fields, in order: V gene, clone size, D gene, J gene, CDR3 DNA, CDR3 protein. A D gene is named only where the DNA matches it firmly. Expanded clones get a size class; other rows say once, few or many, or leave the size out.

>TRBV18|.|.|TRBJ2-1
TGTGCCAGCTCACCGTCCAATGAGCAGTTCTTC
CASSPSNEQFF
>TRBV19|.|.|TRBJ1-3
TGTGCCAGTAGGGAGAACACAGGGTTCTCTGGAAACACCATATATTTT
CASRENTGFSGNTIYF
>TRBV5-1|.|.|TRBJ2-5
TGCGCCAGCAGCTTGGAGGCCGGAGAGACCCAGTACTTC
CASSLEAGETQYF
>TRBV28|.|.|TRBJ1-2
TGTGCCAGCACCTCACGGGGCGGCCCCTATGGCTACACCTTC
CASTSRGGPYGYTF
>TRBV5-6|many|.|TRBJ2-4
TGTGCCAGCAGCCTCGGCGAATCTGGGGGCATTCAGTACTTC
CASSLGESGGIQYF
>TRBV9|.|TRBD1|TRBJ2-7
TGTGCCAGCAGCCCCGGCCCGGACAGGGTAGAACAGTACTTC
CASSPGPDRVEQYF
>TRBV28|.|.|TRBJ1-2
TGTGCCAGCAGTCCCCCAGGGAAGAAGTATGGCTACACCTTC
CASSPPGKKYGYTF
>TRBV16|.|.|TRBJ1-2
TGTGCCAGCCTGCGGGACTATGGCTACACCTTC
CASLRDYGYTF
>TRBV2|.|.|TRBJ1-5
TGTGCCAGCAGTGAAAGGGTAGGGCAGCCCCAGCATTTT
CASSERVGQPQHF
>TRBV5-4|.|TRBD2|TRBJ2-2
TGTGCCAGCAGCTTGGGCGGGAGGAACACCGGGGAGCTGTTTTTT
CASSLGGRNTGELFF